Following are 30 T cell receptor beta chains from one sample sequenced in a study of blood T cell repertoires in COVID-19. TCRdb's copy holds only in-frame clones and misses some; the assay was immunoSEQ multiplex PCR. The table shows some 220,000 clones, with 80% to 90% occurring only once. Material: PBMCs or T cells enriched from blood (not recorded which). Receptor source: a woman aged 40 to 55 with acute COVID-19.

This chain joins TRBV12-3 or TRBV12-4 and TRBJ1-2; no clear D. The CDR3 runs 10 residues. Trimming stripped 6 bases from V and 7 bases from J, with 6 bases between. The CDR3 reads CASRFRGYTF. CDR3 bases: TGTGCCAGCAGGTTCCGTGGCTACACCTTC.

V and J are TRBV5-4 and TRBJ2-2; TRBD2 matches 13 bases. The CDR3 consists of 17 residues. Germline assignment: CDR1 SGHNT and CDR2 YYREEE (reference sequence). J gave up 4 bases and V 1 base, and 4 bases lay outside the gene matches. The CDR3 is CASSLPGTSGTTGELFF. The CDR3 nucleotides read TGTGCCAGCAGCTTGCCGGGGACTAGCGGGACCACCGGGGAGCTGTTTTTT.

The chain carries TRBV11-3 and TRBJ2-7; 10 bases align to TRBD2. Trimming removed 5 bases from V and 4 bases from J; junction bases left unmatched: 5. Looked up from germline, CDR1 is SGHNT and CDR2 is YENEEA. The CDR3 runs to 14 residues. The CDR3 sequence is CASSPSSGSYEQYF. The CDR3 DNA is TGTGCCAGCAGCCCATCTAGCGGGAGTTACGAGCAGTACTTC.

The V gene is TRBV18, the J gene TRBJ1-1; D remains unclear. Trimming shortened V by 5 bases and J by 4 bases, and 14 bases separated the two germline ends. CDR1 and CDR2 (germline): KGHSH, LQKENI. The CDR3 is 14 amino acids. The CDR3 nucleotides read TGTGCCAGCTCATCCGCCCCAACGGGCACTGAAGCTTTCTTT. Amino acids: CASSSAPTGTEAFF.

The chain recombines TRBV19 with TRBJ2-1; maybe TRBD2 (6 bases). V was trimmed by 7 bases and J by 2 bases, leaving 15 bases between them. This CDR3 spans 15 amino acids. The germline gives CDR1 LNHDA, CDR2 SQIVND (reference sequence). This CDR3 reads CASKAPGRTYNEQFF. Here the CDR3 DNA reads TGTGCCAGTAAAGCACCAGGGAGGACCTACAATGAGCAGTTCTTC.

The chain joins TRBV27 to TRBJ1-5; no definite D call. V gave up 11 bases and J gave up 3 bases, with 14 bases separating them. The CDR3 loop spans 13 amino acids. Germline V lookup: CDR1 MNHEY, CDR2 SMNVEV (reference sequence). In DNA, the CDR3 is TGTGCCGCAGCGGCGGTTTACAATCAGCCCCAGCATTTT. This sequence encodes CAAAAVYNQPQHF.

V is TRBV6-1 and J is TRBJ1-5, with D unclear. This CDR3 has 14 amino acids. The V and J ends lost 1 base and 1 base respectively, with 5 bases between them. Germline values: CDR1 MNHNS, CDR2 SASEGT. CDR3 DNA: TGTGCCAGCAGTGAAGTCTTCAGCAATCAGCCCCAGCATTTT. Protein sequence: CASSEVFSNQPQHF.

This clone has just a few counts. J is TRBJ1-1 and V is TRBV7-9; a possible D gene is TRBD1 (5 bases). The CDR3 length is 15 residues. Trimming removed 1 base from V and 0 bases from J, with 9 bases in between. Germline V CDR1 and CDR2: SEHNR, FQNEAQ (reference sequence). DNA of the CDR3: TGTGCCAGCAGCTTAGAGACAGCTCTGAACACTGAAGCTTTCTTT. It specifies CASSLETALNTEAFF.

CDR3 residues: CASSSGATREGADTQYF. The CDR3 nucleotides are TGTGCCAGCAGCTCTGGAGCTACCAGGGAAGGGGCAGATACGCAGTATTTT. This chain connects TRBV5-4 to TRBJ2-3; D possibly corresponds to TRBD1 (5 bases). There are 17 residues in the CDR3. Trimming removed 3 bases from V and 4 bases from J, with 21 bases in between. Germline assignment: CDR1 SGHNT and CDR2 YYREEE (reference sequence).

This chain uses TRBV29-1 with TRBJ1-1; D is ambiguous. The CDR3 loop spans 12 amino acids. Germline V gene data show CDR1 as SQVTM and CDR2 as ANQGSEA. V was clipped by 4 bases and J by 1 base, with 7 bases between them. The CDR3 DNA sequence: TGCAGCGTTGTATGGCAGAACACTGAAGCTTTCTTT. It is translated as CSVVWQNTEAFF.

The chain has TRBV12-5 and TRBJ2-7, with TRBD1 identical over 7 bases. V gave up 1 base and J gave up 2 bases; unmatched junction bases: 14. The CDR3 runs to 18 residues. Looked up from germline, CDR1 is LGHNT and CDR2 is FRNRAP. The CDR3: CASGLARQGEWSAYEQYF. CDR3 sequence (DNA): TGTGCTAGTGGTTTGGCGAGACAGGGCGAGTGGTCGGCCTACGAGCAGTACTTC.

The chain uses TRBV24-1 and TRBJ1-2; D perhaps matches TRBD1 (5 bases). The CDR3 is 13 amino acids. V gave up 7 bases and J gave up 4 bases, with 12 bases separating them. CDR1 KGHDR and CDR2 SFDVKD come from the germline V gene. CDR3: CATSEDSFYGYTF. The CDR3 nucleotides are TGTGCCACCAGCGAAGACAGCTTCTATGGCTACACCTTC.

The DNA for the CDR3 is TGCGCCAGCAGTGATGAGCTCCCCGGGGGACAGCCCCAGCATTTT. As protein: CASSDELPGGQPQHF. The chain joins TRBV10-2 to TRBJ1-5; D may be TRBD1 (5 bases). With 3 bases removed from V and 7 bases from J, the gap between germline ends came to 16 bases. CDR3 length equals 15 residues. Germline V lookup: CDR1 WSHSY, CDR2 SAAADI.

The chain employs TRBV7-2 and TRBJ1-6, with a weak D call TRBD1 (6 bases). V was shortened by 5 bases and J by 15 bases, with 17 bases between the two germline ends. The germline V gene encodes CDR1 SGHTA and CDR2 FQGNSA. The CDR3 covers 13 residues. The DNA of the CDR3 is TGTGCCAGCAGCACCAAAAGGGGGGGGCTCCTCCACTTT. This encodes CASSTKRGGLLHF. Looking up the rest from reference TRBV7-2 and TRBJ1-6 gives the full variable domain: GAGVSQSPSNKVTEKGKDVELRCDPISGHTALYWYRQSLGQGLEFLIYFQGNSAPDKSGLPSDRFSAERTGGSVSTLTIQRTQQEDSAVYLCASSTKRGGLLHFGNGTRLTVT.

The CDR3 DNA is TGTGCCAGCAATGTGGGGGCCTCGGAGGAGATGACGCAGTATTTT. Amino acids: CASNVGASEEMTQYF. The chain links TRBV9 to TRBJ2-3, with D maybe TRBD1 (6 bases). Germline V lookup: CDR1 SGDLS, CDR2 YYNGEE. The length of the CDR3 is 15 residues. V was pared by 6 bases and J by 9 bases, with 23 bases between.

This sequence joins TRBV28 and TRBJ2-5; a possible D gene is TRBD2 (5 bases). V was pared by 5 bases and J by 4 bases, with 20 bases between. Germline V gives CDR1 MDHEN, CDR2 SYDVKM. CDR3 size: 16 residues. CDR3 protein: CASSAPHSDEGETQYF. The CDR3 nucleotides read TGTGCCAGCAGTGCACCCCATTCTGACGAGGGAGAGACCCAGTACTTC.

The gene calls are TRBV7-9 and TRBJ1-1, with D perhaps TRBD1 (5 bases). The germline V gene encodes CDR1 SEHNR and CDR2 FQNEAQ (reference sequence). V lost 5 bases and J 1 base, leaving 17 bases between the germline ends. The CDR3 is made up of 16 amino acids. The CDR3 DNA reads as TGTGCCAGCAGCCTTGGCGGGGGACCTCCGAACACTGAAGCTTTCTTT. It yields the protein CASSLGGGPPNTEAFF. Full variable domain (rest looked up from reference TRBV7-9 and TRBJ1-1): DTGVSQNPRHKITKRGQNVTFRCDPISEHNRLYWYRQTLGQGPEFLTYFQNEAQLEKSRLLSDRFSAERPKGSFSTLEIQRTEQGDSAMYLCASSLGGGPPNTEAFFGQGTRLTVV.

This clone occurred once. The CDR3 loop is CASSATGDGANVLTF. CDR3 nucleotides: TGTGCCAGCTCAGCGACAGGGGATGGGGCCAACGTCCTGACTTTC. This chain joins TRBV18 and TRBJ2-6; 8 positions match TRBD1. The V and J ends lost 5 bases and 3 bases, in that order; junction bases with no gene match: 3. CDR1 and CDR2 from the germline V gene are KGHSH and LQKENI. The CDR3 is made up of 15 amino acids.

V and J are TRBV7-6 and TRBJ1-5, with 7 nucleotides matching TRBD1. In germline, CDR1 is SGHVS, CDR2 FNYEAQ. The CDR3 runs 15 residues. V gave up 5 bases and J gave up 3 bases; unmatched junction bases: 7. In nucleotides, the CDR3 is TGTGCCAGCAGCCCCGGAGGGGGCCTCAATCAGCCCCAGCATTTT. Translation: CASSPGGGLNQPQHF. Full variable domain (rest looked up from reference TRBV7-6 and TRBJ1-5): GAGVSQSPRYKVTKRGQDVALRCDPISGHVSLYWYRQALGQGPEFLTYFNYEAQQDKSGLPNDRFSAERPEGSISTLTIQRTEQRDSAMYRCASSPGGGLNQPQHFGDGTRLSIL.

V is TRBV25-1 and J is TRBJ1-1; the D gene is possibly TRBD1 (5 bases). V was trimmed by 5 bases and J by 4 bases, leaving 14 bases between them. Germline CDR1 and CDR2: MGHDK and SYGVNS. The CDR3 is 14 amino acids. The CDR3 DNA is TGTGCCAGCAGTAGGCGGGGGGATGGCACTGAAGCTTTCTTT. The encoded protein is CASSRRGDGTEAFF.

CDR3 coding DNA: TGTGCCACCAGTGACCGCGGTCAGGGTTCCGTGGATGAGCAGTTCTTC. Translated, it gives CATSDRGQGSVDEQFF. V and J are TRBV24-1 and TRBJ2-1, with D maybe TRBD1 (5 bases). V was trimmed by 4 bases and J by 8 bases, leaving 20 bases between them. The CDR3 sequence is 16 residues long. Germline assignment: CDR1 KGHDR and CDR2 SFDVKD.

CDR3 in amino acids: CASSGQGRSTEAFF. The CDR3 nucleotides read TGTGCCAGTAGCGGACAGGGGAGGTCTACTGAAGCTTTCTTT. The rearrangement uses TRBV19 and TRBJ1-1, with 9 nucleotides matching TRBD1. With 6 bases clipped from V and 5 bases from J, the junction kept 7 bases outside the gene matches. Looked up from germline, CDR1 is LNHDA and CDR2 is SQIVND (reference sequence). The CDR3 is made up of 14 amino acids.

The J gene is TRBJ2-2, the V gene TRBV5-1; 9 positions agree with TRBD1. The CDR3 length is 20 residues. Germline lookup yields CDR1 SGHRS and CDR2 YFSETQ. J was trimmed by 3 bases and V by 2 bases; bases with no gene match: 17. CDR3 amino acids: CASSFLKGTGRIRDTGELFF. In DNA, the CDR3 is TGCGCCAGCAGCTTCTTGAAGGGGACAGGGCGAATTCGGGACACCGGGGAGCTGTTTTTT.

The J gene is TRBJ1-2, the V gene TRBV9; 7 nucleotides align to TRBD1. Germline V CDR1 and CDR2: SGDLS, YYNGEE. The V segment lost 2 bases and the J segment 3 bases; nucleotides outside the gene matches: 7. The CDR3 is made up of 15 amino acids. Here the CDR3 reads CASSVGTDLYYGYTF. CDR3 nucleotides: TGTGCCAGCAGCGTGGGGACAGACCTTTACTATGGCTACACCTTC.

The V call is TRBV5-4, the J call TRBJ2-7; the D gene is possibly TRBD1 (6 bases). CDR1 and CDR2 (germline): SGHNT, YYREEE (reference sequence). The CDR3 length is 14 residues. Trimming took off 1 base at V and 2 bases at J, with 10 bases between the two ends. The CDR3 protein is CASSLSQGTYEQYF. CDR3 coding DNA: TGTGCCAGCAGCTTGAGCCAGGGGACCTACGAGCAGTACTTC.

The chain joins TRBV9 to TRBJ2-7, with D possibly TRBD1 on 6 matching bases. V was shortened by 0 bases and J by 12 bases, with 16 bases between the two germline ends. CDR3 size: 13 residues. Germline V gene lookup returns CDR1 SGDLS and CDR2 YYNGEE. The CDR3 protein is CASSVGTDNPPYF. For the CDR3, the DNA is TGTGCCAGCAGCGTAGGGACAGATAACCCCCCGTACTTC.

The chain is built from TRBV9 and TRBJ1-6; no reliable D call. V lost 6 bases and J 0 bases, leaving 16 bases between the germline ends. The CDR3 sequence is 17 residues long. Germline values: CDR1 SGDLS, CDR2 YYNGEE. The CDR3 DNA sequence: TGTGCCAGCACTCTAAACGAGGGTAGCTCCTATAATTCACCCCTCCACTTT. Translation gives CASTLNEGSSYNSPLHF.

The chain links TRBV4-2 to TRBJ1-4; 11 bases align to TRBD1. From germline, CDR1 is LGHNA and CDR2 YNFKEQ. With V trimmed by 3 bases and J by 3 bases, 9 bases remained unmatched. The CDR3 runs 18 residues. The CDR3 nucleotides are TGTGCCAGCAGCCAGTATATTGGACAGGGGGCATCTAATGAAAAACTGTTTTTT. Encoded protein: CASSQYIGQGASNEKLFF.

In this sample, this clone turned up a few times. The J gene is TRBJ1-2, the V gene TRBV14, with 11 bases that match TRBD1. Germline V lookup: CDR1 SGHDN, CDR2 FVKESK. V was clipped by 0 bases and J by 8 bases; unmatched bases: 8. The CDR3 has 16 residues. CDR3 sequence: CASSQDPGQGARGYTF. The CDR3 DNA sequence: TGTGCCAGCAGCCAAGATCCCGGACAGGGGGCGCGGGGCTACACCTTC.

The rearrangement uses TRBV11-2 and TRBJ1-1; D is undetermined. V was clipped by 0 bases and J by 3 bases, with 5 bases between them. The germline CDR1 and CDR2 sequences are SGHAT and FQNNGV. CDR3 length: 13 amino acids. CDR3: CASSLEEYTEAFF. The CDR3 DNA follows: TGTGCCAGCAGCTTAGAAGAGTACACTGAAGCTTTCTTT.